A single sample gave rise to the 27 T cell receptor beta chains below, sequenced in a study of blood T cell repertoires in COVID-19. Data came from immunoSEQ multiplex PCR; TCRdb stores just in-frame clones and leaves some out. The table has roughly 250,000 clones, 65% to 90% seen once. The specimen sequenced was peripheral blood. These receptors were obtained from a woman aged 55-75 years with active or convalescent COVID-19.

This chain joins TRBV7-2 and TRBJ2-5; tentative D call: TRBD1 (7 bases). This CDR3 is built from 15 residues. CDR1 SGHTA and CDR2 FQGNSA come from the germline V gene. The germline V and J ends were trimmed by 1 base and 2 bases, with 11 bases remaining between them. In DNA form, the CDR3 reads TGTGCCAGCAGCTTAGGCAGGGGGGAGCAAGAGACCCAGTACTTC. Translating gives CASSLGRGEQETQYF.

CDR3 sequence (DNA): TGTGCCAGCAGCCAAGTTGGGCCCTCCTACGAGCAGTACTTC. Translating it yields CASSQVGPSYEQYF. The chain carries TRBV3-1 (or the pseudogene TRBV3-2) and TRBJ2-7; no firm D call. Germline V gives CDR1 LGHDT, CDR2 YNNKEL (reference sequence). The V end was cut by 1 base, the J end by 0 bases, with 7 bases between. The length of the CDR3 is 14 residues.

V usage is TRBV4-1 and J usage is TRBJ1-6; TRBD1 aligns across 12 bases. This CDR3 has 16 amino acids. V was clipped by 5 bases and J by 8 bases; unmatched bases: 7. The V gene's germline CDR1 is MGHRA and CDR2 YSYEKL. The CDR3 DNA is TGCGCCAGCAGCAAGCCGGGACAGGGGGCAGATTCACCCCTCCACTTT. It is translated as CASSKPGQGADSPLHF.

This clone has just a few counts. The chain links TRBV4-3 to TRBJ1-3, with 9 bases identical to TRBD1. Per the germline V gene, CDR1 is LGHNA and CDR2 is YSLEER. The junction had 14 bases not matched to a gene; V was cut back by 0 bases and J by 2 bases. This CDR3 spans 20 amino acids. The CDR3 DNA reads as TGCGCCAGCAGCCAAGATCCCCCGTATGTCCGGGACAGGGCTGGAAACACCATATATTTT. It specifies CASSQDPPYVRDRAGNTIYF.

The V call is TRBV6-1, the J call TRBJ1-2; D unresolved. The germline CDR1 and CDR2 sequences are MNHNS and SASEGT. Trimming took off 0 bases at V and 5 bases at J, with 10 bases between the two ends. The CDR3 has 14 amino acids. CDR3 nucleotide sequence: TGTGCCAGCAGTGAAGCTAACAGCTTGTATGGCTACACCTTC. Protein: CASSEANSLYGYTF.

This clone was seen only once. The gene calls are TRBV2 and TRBJ2-6, with 7 positions matching TRBD1. With 6 bases clipped from V and 0 bases from J, the junction kept 8 bases outside the gene matches. The CDR3 extends over 17 amino acids. The germline gives CDR1 SNHLY, CDR2 FYNNEI. The CDR3 sequence: CASRTGTAPSGANVLTF. Here the CDR3 DNA reads TGTGCCAGCAGGACCGGGACAGCCCCCTCTGGGGCCAACGTCCTGACTTTC.

This chain connects TRBV27 to TRBJ1-1; no reliable D call. The CDR3 loop spans 14 amino acids. V lost 6 bases, J lost 1 base, and 12 bases lay in between. Germline V gene lookup returns CDR1 MNHEY and CDR2 SMNVEV (reference sequence). The CDR3 sequence: CASSLRRKNTEAFF. The CDR3 DNA follows: TGTGCCAGCAGCCTACGGAGGAAGAACACTGAAGCTTTCTTT.

The CDR3 region has the DNA TGTGCCATCGAGGATAACAGGGTGAGAAGCACCGGGGAGCTGTTTTTT. This gives the protein CAIEDNRVRSTGELFF. This rearrangement joins TRBV7-2 to TRBJ2-2, with D possibly being TRBD1 (6 bases). CDR3 length: 16 amino acids. V gave up 10 bases and J gave up 4 bases, with 22 bases separating them. CDR1 is SGHTA and CDR2 is FQGNSA in the germline V gene.

CDR3: CASSLGQLSGANVLTF. The CDR3 DNA sequence: TGTGCCAGCAGCCTCGGACAGTTGTCTGGGGCCAACGTCCTGACTTTC. The chain uses TRBV5-4 and TRBJ2-6, with TRBD1 as a possible D gene (6 bases). This CDR3 spans 16 amino acids. The germline CDR1 and CDR2 sequences are SGHNT and YYREEE (reference sequence). V shed 4 bases and J shed 1 base, with 12 bases lying between them.

V usage is TRBV9 and J usage is TRBJ1-1; TRBD1 matches at 9 bases. Losses at the gene ends were 3 bases for V and 3 bases for J; bases not matched to a gene: 9. CDR1 is SGDLS, CDR2 YYNGEE, per germline. This CDR3 has 16 amino acids. The CDR3 here is CASSARWTGVDTEAFF. The CDR3 DNA sequence: TGTGCCAGCAGCGCGCGTTGGACAGGGGTGGACACTGAAGCTTTCTTT.

The genes are TRBV5-4 and TRBJ2-1; TRBD2 matches 10 bases. The J segment lost 7 bases and the V segment lost 4 bases, leaving 11 bases of the junction unmatched. Germline loops: CDR1 SGHNT, CDR2 YYREEE (reference sequence). The CDR3 covers 16 residues. The CDR3 sequence: CASSPFSGGGENEQFF. CDR3 in DNA: TGTGCCAGCAGCCCTTTCAGCGGGGGGGGAGAGAATGAGCAGTTCTTC. The entire variable domain, with the rest obtained from reference TRBV5-4 and TRBJ2-1, is as follows: ETGVTQSPTHLIKTRGQQVTLRCSSQSGHNTVSWYQQALGQGPQFIFQYYREEENGRGNFPPRFSGLQFPNYSSELNVNALELDDSALYLCASSPFSGGGENEQFFGPGTRLTVL.

The CDR3 spells CASSLVQRGNNEQFF. The CDR3 DNA sequence: TGTGCCAGCAGCTTAGTCCAGCGGGGGAACAATGAGCAGTTCTTC. The chain couples TRBV7-2 to TRBJ2-1; 8 bases map to TRBD2. The CDR3 runs to 15 residues. J gave up 5 bases and V 1 base, and 4 bases lay outside the gene matches. From germline, CDR1 is SGHTA and CDR2 FQGNSA.

With respect to this clone: Other DNA sequences of this sample code for an identical CDR3. This chain links TRBV6-5 with TRBJ1-5; D is undetermined. The CDR3 spans 13 residues. Trimming removed 6 bases at V and 0 bases at J, with 6 bases between. Germline V lookup: CDR1 MNHEY, CDR2 SVGAGI. CDR3 DNA: TGTGCCAGCAGCCGCGATAGCAATCAGCCCCAGCATTTT. This gives the protein CASSRDSNQPQHF.

V and J are TRBV5-4 and TRBJ2-5, with TRBD2 identical over 8 bases. In germline, CDR1 is SGHNT, CDR2 YYREEE (reference sequence). CDR3 size: 16 residues. V trimming: 2 bases; J trimming: 2 bases; junction bases outside the gene matches: 8. CDR3 sequence reads: CASSLGGAGGQETQYF. In nucleotides, the CDR3 is TGTGCCAGCAGCTTAGGCGGGGCGGGGGGTCAAGAGACCCAGTACTTC.

The chain couples TRBV7-9 to TRBJ1-4, with D unresolved. The germline V and J ends were trimmed by 4 bases and 10 bases, with 10 bases remaining between them. CDR3 length: 12 amino acids. Germline values: CDR1 SEHNR, CDR2 FQNEAQ (reference sequence). The CDR3 here is CASSSRDVKLFF. The DNA of the CDR3 is TGTGCCAGCAGCTCACGAGATGTAAAACTGTTTTTT.

The V and J genes are TRBV27 and TRBJ2-3, with 8 bases identical to TRBD2. Looked up from germline, CDR1 is MNHEY and CDR2 is SMNVEV (reference sequence). There are 16 residues in the CDR3. Trimming removed 8 bases from V and 0 bases from J; junction bases left unmatched: 10. The DNA for the CDR3 is TGTGCCAGCGCGCGTGAGCGGGGGATAAGCACAGATACGCAGTATTTT. This gives the protein CASARERGISTDTQYF.

The CDR3, as DNA: TGTGCCACCAGCAGAGACCCGGGACAGGCAGCAAACACCATATATTTT. This translates into CATSRDPGQAANTIYF. The chain recombines TRBV15 with TRBJ1-3; 8 bases match TRBD1. The germline V gene has CDR1 LNHNV and CDR2 YYDKDF (reference sequence). The CDR3 has 16 amino acids. V lost 0 bases and J lost 6; bases outside the gene matches: 7.

The genes are TRBV18 and TRBJ2-5; TRBD2 matches 9 bases. Trimming removed 6 bases from V and 11 bases from J; junction bases left unmatched: 10. Germline loops: CDR1 KGHSH, CDR2 LQKENI. This CDR3 has 13 residues. CDR3 in DNA: TGTGCCAGCTCGCCCCCGGGACTAGCCCTGCAGTACTTC. Translating it yields CASSPPGLALQYF.

This rearrangement joins TRBV2 to TRBJ1-5; possible D gene TRBD1, 6 bases. Germline CDR1 reads SNHLY; CDR2 reads FYNNEI. This CDR3 spans 14 amino acids. Trimming pared 4 bases from V and 7 bases from J, leaving 14 bases between. As DNA, the CDR3 is TGTGCCAGCAGTGTGGAACAGGGTAGGCAGCCCCAGCATTTT. It codes for CASSVEQGRQPQHF.

The rearrangement uses TRBV5-1 and TRBJ2-5; the match to TRBD2 covers 9 bases. This CDR3 is built from 16 residues. Germline-derived CDR1 and CDR2 are SGHRS and YFSETQ. After removal of 5 bases from V and 3 bases from J, the junction contained 11 bases not matched to a gene. This CDR3 is CASRSGGGAQEETQYF. In DNA, the CDR3 is TGCGCCAGCAGGTCCGGCGGGGGGGCCCAAGAAGAGACCCAGTACTTC.

V gene TRBV30 combines with J gene TRBJ1-1; TRBD1 might be the D (5 bases). From germline, CDR1 is GTSNPN and CDR2 SVGIG (reference sequence). The CDR3 has 14 residues. V was pared by 4 bases and J by 5 bases, with 17 bases between. Here the CDR3 reads CAWTGERGVTEAFF. DNA for the CDR3: TGTGCCTGGACGGGGGAGCGGGGGGTAACTGAAGCTTTCTTT.

This chain links TRBV9 with TRBJ2-1, with 13 positions matching TRBD2. The junction had 5 bases not matched to a gene; V was cut back by 7 bases and J by 4 bases. This CDR3 contains 15 residues. Germline CDR1 SGDLS, CDR2 YYNGEE. The CDR3 is CASSRLAGGYNEQFF. In DNA, the CDR3 is TGTGCCAGCTCGAGACTAGCGGGGGGTTACAATGAGCAGTTCTTC.

V and J are TRBV5-1 and TRBJ1-6; D gene ambiguous. Looked up from germline, CDR1 is SGHRS and CDR2 is YFSETQ. Trimming took 3 bases from V and 6 from J, leaving 16 bases between them. The CDR3 is 16 residues long. DNA for the CDR3: TGCGCCAGCAGCTCAGAAGGTCCAGGCTCTAATTCACCCCTCCACTTT. This gives the protein CASSSEGPGSNSPLHF.

The chain is built from TRBV7-3 and TRBJ2-7; D might be TRBD2 (5 bases). This CDR3 contains 11 residues. Germline lookup yields CDR1 SGHTA and CDR2 FQGTGA. V was pared by 3 bases and J by 6 bases, with 6 bases between. The CDR3: CASSFGIEQYF. The CDR3 nucleotides are TGTGCCAGCAGCTTCGGGATCGAGCAGTACTTC.

This clone was counted ten times or more. The V and J genes are TRBV9 and TRBJ2-7; 7 positions agree with TRBD2. Germline CDR1 is SGDLS and CDR2 is YYNGEE. The J segment lost 0 bases and the V segment lost 5 bases, leaving 8 bases of the junction unmatched. The CDR3 has 15 residues. CDR3 bases: TGTGCCAGCAGTGAGACCGGGGGGAGCTCCTACGAGCAGTACTTC. Its protein is CASSETGGSSYEQYF.

The rearrangement joins TRBV5-4 to TRBJ1-1; weak D call: TRBD1 (5 bases). Germline CDR1 reads SGHNT; CDR2 reads YYREEE (reference sequence). Trimming removed 5 bases at V and 1 base at J, with 12 bases between. The CDR3 extends over 14 amino acids. CDR3 sequence reads: CASRNRLSNTEAFF. The CDR3 DNA reads TGTGCCAGCAGGAACAGGCTATCGAACACTGAAGCTTTCTTT.

This clone occurred once. This chain joins TRBV5-1 and TRBJ1-5, with D uncertain. V dropped 0 bases and J dropped 1 base, with 8 bases sitting between them. CDR3 length equals 15 residues. Germline V gives CDR1 SGHRS, CDR2 YFSETQ. As DNA, the CDR3 is TGCGCCAGCAGCTTGGGAGGGATGAGCAATCAGCCCCAGCATTTT. Amino acids: CASSLGGMSNQPQHF.